This T cell receptor (beta chain) was sequenced for a study of T-cell reconstitution after alpha-beta-depleted transplantation in children (dated by TCRdb to about 2016). Context from the whole study: Using TCR repertoire profiling, the study quantitatively followed how T-cell immune reconstitution unfolded in children after TCRalphabeta/CD19-depleted allogeneic hematopoietic cell transplantation.

Library preparation was by PCR. Data came from an Illumina HiSeq 2500. Molecular barcoding was employed in the preparation of TCR libraries, with unique molecular identifiers being used to normalize TCRbeta repertoire quantification. TCRdb reran the public reads through fastp at Q25 and MiXCR, keeping productive beta chains. Every entry covers one CDR3 protein and lists the most common genes and DNA from its rows. This sample has some 200,000 distinct CDR3 sequences in its table, and roughly 6.8% of those were observed once. Clones ranked in the top ten supply around 3.1% of the sample. In this sample, this clonotype turned up many times. Its antigen is not yet known. No much larger clone exists at a distance of one base, and base qualities are not known. This TCR was sampled from a human donor who donated a stem cell graft to a child with Wiskott-Aldrich syndrome. The source was PBMCs from the stem cell graft donor, collected from the stem cell graft.

CDR3 sequence: CASSYGEGPHDHEQFF. In nucleotides, the sequence is TGTGCCAGCAGTTACGGGGAGGGCCCTCATGATCATGAGCAGTTCTTC. Recombination connected TRBV6-2 or TRBV6-3 to TRBJ2-1, with 7 middle bases fitting TRBD2. Per the germline V gene, MNHEY is the CDR1 and SVGEGT is the CDR2. The cysteine opens and the phenylalanine closes a CDR3 of 16 amino acids. Just the 48-base CDR3 DNA is kept, in frame starting at base 1. Here V drops 2 bases and J drops 8 bases, and the junction holds 12 bases not matched to any gene.